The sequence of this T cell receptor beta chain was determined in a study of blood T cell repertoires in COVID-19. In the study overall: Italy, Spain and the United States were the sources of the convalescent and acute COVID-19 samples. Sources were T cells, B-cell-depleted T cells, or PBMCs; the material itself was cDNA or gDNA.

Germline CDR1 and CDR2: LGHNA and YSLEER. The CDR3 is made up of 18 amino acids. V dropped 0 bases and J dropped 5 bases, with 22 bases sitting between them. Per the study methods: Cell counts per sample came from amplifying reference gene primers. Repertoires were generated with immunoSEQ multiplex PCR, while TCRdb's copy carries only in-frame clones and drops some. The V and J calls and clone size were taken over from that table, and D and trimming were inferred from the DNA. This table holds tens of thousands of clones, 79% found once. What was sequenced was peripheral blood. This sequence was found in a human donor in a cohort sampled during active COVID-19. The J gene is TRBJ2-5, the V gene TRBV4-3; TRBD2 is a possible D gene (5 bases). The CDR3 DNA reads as TGCGCCAGCAGCCAAGAAGAGCGCCCCGGCAGCGGACGTGAGACCCAGTACTTC. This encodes CASSQEERPGSGRETQYF.